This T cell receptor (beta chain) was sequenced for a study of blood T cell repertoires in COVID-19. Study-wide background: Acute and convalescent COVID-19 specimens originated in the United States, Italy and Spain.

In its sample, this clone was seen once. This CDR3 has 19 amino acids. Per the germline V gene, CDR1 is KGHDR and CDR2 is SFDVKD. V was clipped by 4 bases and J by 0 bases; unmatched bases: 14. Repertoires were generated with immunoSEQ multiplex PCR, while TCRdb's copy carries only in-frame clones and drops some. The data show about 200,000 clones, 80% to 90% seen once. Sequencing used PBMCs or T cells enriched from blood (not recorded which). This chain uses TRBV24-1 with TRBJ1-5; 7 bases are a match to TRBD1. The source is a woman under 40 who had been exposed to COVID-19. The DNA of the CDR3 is TGTGCCACCAGTGACCCCACGGACAGGCGCCCGCATAGCAATCAGCCCCAGCATTTT. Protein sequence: CATSDPTDRRPHSNQPQHF.